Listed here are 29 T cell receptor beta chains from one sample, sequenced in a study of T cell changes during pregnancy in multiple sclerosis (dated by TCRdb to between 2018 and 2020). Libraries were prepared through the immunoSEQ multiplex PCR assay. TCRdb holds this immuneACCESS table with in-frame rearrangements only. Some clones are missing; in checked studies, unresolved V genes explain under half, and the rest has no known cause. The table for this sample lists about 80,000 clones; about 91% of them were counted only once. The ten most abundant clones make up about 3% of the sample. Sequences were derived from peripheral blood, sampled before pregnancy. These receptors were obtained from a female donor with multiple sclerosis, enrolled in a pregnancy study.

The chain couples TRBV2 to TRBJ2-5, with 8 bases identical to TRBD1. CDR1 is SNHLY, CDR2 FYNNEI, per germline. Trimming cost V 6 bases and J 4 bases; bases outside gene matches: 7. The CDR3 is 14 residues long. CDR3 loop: CASRDDRGRETQYF. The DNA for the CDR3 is TGTGCCAGCAGGGACGACAGGGGACGAGAGACCCAGTACTTC.

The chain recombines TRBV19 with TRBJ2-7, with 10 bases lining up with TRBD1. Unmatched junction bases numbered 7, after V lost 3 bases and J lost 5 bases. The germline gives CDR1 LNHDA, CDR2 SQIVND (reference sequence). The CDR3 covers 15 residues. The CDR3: CASSIPGQGYHEQYF. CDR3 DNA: TGTGCCAGTAGTATCCCGGGACAGGGGTATCACGAGCAGTACTTC.

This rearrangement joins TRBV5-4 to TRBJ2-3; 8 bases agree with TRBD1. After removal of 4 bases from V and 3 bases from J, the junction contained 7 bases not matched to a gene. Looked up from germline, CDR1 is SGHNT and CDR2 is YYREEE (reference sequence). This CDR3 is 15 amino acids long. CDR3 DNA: TGTGCCAGCAGCCCCGGACAGGGTCGGACAGATACGCAGTATTTT. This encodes CASSPGQGRTDTQYF.

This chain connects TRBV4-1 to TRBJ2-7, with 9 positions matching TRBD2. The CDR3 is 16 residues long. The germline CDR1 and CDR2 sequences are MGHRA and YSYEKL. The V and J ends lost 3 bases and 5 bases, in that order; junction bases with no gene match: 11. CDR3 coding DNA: TGCGCCAGCAGCCAGGGGAGCGGGAGGCAGTCCCACGAGCAGTACTTC. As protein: CASSQGSGRQSHEQYF.

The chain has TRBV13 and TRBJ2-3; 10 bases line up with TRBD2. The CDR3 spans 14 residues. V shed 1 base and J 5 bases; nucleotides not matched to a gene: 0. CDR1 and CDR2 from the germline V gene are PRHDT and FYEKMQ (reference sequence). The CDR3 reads CASSLEREGDTQYF. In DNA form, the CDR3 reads TGTGCCAGCAGCTTAGAGCGGGAGGGAGATACGCAGTATTTT.

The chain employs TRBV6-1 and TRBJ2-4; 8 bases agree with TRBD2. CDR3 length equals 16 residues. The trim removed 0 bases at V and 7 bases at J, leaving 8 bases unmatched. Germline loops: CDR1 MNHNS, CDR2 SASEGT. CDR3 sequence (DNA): TGTGCCAGCAGTGAAGCGATGAGCGGGAGTTCGAACATTCAGTACTTC. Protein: CASSEAMSGSSNIQYF.

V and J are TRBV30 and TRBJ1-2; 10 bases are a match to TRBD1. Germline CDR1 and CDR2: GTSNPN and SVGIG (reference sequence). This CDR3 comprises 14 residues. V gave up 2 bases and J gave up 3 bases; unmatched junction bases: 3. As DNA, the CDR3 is TGTGCCTGGAGTTCGGGACAGGGGTACTATGGCTACACCTTC. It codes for CAWSSGQGYYGYTF.

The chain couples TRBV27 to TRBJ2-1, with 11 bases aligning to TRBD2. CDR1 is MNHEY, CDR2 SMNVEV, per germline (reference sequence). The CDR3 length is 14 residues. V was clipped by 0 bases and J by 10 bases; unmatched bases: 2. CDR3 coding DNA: TGTGCCAGCAGTTTATCGTCTAGCGGGAGGGAGCAGTTCTTC. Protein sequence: CASSLSSSGREQFF.

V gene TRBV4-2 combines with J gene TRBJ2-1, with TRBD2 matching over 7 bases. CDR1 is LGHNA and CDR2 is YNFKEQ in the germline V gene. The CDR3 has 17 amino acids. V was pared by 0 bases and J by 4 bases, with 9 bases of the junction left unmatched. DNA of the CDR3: TGTGCCAGCAGCCAAGATAGGGGAGCGGGAAGGTACAATGAGCAGTTCTTC. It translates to CASSQDRGAGRYNEQFF.

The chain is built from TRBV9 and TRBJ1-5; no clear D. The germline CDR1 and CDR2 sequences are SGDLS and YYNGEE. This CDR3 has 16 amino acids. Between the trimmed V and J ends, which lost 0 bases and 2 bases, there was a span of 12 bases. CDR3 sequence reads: CASSVGGESGNQPQHF. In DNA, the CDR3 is TGTGCCAGCAGCGTAGGGGGAGAGAGTGGCAATCAGCCCCAGCATTTT.

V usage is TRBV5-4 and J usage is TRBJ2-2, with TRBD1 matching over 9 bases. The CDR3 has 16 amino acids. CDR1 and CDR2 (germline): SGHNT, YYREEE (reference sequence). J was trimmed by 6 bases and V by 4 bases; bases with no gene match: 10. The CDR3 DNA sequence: TGTGCCAGCAGCCTACCGGGACAGGGTTATTCCGGGGAGCTGTTTTTT. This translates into CASSLPGQGYSGELFF.

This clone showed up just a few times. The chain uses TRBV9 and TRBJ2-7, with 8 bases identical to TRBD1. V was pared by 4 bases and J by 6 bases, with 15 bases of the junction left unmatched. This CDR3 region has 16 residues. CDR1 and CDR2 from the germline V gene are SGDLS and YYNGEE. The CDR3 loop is CASSPTGAGGLPEQYF. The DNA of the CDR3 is TGTGCCAGCAGCCCAACGGGAGCAGGGGGCCTCCCCGAGCAGTACTTC. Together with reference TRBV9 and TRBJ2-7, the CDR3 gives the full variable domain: DSGVTQTPKHLITATGQRVTLRCSPRSGDLSVYWYQQSLDQGLQFLIQYYNGEERAKGNILERFSAQQFPDLHSELNLSSLELGDSALYFCASSPTGAGGLPEQYFGPGTRLTVT.

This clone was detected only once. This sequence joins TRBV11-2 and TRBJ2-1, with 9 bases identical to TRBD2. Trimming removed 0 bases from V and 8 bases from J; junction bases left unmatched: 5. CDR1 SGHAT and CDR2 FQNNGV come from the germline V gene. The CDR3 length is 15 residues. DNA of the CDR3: TGTGCCAGCAGCTTAGATACGACTAGCGGCGATGAGCAGTTCTTC. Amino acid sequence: CASSLDTTSGDEQFF.

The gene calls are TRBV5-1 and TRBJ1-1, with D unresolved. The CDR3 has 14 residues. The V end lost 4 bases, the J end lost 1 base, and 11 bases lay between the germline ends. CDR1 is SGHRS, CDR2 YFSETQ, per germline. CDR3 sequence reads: CASSIDTPNTEAFF. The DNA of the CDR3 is TGCGCCAGCAGCATTGACACGCCGAACACTGAAGCTTTCTTT.

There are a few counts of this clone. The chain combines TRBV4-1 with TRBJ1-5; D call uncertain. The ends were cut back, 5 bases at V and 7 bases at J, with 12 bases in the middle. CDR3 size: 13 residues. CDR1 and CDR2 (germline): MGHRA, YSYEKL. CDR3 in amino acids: CASSSLPGQPQHF. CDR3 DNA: TGCGCCAGCAGCAGCCTTCCGGGGCAGCCCCAGCATTTT.

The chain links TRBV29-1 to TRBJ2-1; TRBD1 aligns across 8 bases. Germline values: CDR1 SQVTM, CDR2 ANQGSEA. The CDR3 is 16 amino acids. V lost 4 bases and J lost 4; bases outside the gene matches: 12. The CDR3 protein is CSVGAGGLAVYNEQFF. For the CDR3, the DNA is TGCAGCGTTGGGGCAGGGGGCTTGGCGGTGTACAATGAGCAGTTCTTC.

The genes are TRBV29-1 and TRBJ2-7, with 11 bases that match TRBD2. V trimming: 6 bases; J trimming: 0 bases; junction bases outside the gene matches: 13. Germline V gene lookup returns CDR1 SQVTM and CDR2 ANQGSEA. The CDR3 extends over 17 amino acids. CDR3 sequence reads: CSVIPGTSGGVSYEQYF. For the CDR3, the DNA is TGCAGCGTCATACCCGGGACTAGCGGCGGAGTCTCCTACGAGCAGTACTTC.

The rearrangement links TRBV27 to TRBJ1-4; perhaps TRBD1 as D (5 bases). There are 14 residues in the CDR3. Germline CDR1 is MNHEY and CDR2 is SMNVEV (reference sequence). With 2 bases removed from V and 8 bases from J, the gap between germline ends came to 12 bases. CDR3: CASSLGGFREKLFF. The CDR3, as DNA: TGTGCCAGCAGTTTAGGGGGGTTTCGCGAAAAACTGTTTTTT.

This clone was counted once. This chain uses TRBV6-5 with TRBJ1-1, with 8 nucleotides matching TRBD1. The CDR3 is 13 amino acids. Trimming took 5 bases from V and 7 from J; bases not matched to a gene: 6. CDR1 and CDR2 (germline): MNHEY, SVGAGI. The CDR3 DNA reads TGTGCCAGCAGTCATGGGACAGGAAGTGAAGCTTTCTTT. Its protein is CASSHGTGSEAFF.

The CDR3 loop reads CASSDLRSGASSEQYF. The CDR3, as DNA: TGTGCCAGCAGTGATTTGAGATCTGGGGCCTCATCTGAGCAGTACTTC. The chain has TRBV2 and TRBJ2-7, with TRBD1 as a possible D gene (5 bases). V gave up 3 bases and J gave up 7 bases, with 22 bases separating them. Germline V gene data show CDR1 as SNHLY and CDR2 as FYNNEI. The CDR3 is 16 residues long.

CDR3 sequence (DNA): TGTGCCATCAGCGACACAGGGTGGGGCTACACCTTC. Translating it yields CAISDTGWGYTF. J is TRBJ1-2 and V is TRBV10-3, with D perhaps matching TRBD1 (6 bases). This CDR3 region has 12 residues. V was trimmed by 6 bases and J by 8 bases, leaving 13 bases between them. The germline V gene has CDR1 ENHRY and CDR2 SYGVKD.

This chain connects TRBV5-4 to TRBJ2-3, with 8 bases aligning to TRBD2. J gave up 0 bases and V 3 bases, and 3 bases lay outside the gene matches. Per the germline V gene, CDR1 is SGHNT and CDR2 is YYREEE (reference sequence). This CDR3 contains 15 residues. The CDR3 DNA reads TGTGCCAGCAGCTCGGTAGCGGGAAGCACAGATACGCAGTATTTT. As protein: CASSSVAGSTDTQYF.

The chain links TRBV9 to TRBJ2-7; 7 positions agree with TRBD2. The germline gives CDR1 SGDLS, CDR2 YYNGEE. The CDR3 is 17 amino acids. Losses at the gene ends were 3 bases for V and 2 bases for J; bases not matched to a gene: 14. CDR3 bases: TGTGCCAGCAGCGATATGCCTCTAGCGGTCATTACCTACGAGCAGTACTTC. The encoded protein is CASSDMPLAVITYEQYF.

The CDR3 protein is CSVEDPGLAGVALPQETQYF. The CDR3 region has the DNA TGCAGCGTTGAAGATCCAGGACTAGCGGGAGTTGCCCTCCCACAAGAGACCCAGTACTTC. V is TRBV29-1 and J is TRBJ2-5; 13 nucleotides agree with TRBD2. The CDR3 loop spans 20 amino acids. Per germline, CDR1 SQVTM and CDR2 ANQGSEA. V was pared by 0 bases and J by 2 bases, with 15 bases of the junction left unmatched.

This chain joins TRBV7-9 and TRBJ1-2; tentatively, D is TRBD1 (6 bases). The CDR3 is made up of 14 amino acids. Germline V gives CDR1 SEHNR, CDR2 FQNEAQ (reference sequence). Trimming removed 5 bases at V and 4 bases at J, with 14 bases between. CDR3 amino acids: CASSLPRTVYGYTF. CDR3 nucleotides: TGTGCCAGCAGCCTACCCCGGACAGTCTATGGCTACACCTTC.

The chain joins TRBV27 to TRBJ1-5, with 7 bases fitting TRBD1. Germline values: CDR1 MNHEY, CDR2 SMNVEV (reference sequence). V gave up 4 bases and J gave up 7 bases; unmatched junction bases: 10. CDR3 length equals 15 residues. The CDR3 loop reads CASSSQGVREQPQHF. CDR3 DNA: TGTGCCAGCAGTTCCCAGGGGGTGAGAGAGCAGCCCCAGCATTTT.

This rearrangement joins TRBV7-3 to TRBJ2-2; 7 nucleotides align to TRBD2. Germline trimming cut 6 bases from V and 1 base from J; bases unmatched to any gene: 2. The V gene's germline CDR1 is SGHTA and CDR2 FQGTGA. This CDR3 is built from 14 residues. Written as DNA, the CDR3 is TGTGCCAGCAGTCGCGGGGGGAACACCGGGGAGCTGTTTTTT. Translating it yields CASSRGGNTGELFF.

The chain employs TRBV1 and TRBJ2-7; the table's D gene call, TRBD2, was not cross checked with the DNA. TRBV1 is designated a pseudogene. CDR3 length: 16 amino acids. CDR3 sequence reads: CTSSQPAGVIRNEQYF. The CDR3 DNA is TGCACCAGCAGCCAACCAGCGGGAGTCATTAGGAACGAGCAGTACTTC.

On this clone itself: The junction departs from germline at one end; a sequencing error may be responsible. The CDR3 bases are TGTGCCAGCAGTTTACCGGGGGAAGACACCCAGTACTTC. It encodes CASSLPGEDTQYF. V usage is TRBV28 and J usage is TRBJ2-5; maybe TRBD2 (6 bases). Germline V CDR1 and CDR2: MDHEN, SYDVKM. This CDR3 has 13 residues. The variable domain in full, with the rest retrieved from reference TRBV28 and TRBJ2-5, is DVKVTQSSRYLVKRTGEKVFLECVQDMDHENMFWYRQDPGLGLRLIYFSYDVKMKEKGDIPEGYSVSREKKERFSLILESASTNQTSMYLCASSLPGEDTQYFGPGTRLLVL.